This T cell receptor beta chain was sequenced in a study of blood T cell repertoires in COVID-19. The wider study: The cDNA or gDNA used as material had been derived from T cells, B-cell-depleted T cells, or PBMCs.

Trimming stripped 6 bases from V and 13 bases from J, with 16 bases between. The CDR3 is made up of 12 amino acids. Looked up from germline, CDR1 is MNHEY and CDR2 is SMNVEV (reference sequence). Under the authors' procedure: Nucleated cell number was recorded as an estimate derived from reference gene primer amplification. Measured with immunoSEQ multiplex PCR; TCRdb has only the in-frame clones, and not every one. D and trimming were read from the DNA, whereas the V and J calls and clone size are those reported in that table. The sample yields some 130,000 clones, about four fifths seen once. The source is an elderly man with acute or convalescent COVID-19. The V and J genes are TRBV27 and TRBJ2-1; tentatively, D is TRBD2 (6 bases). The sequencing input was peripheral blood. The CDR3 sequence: CASRSTSRAQFF. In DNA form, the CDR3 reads TGTGCCAGCAGGTCCACTAGCCGGGCCCAGTTCTTC.